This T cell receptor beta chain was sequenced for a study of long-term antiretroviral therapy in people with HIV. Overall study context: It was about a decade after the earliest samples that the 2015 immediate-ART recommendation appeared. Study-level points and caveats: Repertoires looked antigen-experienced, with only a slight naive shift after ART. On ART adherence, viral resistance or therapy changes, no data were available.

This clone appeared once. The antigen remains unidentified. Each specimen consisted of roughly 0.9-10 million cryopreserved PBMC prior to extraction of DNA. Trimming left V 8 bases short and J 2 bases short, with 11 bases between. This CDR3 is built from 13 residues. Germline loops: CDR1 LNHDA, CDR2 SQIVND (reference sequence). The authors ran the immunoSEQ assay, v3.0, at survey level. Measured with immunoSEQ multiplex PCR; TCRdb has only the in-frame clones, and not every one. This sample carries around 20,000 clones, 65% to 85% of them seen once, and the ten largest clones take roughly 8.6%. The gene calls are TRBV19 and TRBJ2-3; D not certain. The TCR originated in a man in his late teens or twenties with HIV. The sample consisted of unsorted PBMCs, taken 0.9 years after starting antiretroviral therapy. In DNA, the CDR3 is TGTGCCAGTTCGTTGCGGAACACAGATACGCAGTATTTT. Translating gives CASSLRNTDTQYF.